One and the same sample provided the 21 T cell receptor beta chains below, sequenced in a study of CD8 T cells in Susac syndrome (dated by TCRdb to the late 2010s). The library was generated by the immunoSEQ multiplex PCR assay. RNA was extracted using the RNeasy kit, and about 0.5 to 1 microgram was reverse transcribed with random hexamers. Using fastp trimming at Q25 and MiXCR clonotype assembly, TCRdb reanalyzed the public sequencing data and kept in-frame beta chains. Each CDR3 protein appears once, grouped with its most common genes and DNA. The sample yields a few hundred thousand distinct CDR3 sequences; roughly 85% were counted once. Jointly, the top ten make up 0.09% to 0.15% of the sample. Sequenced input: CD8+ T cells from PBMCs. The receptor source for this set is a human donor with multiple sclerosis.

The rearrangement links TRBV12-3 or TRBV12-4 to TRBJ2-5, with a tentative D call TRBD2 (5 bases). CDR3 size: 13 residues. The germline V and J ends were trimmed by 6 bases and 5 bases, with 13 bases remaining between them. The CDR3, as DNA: TGTGCCAGCAGCCCCAATCCGGGGGAGACCCAGTACTTC. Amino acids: CASSPNPGETQYF.

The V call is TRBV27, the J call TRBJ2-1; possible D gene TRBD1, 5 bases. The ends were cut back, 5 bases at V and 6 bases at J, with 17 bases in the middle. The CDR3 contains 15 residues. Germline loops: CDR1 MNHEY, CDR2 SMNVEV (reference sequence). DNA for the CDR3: TGTGCCAGCAGTAGTGGGGCGAGGATTGGCAATGAGCAGTTCTTC. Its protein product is CASSSGARIGNEQFF.

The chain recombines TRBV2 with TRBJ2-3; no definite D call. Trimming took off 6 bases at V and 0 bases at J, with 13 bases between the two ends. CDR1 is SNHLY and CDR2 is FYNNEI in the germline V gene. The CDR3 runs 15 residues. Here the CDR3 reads CASRRTETSTDTQYF. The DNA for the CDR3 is TGTGCCAGCAGGCGAACAGAGACTAGCACAGATACGCAGTATTTT.

CDR3 nucleotide sequence: TGCGCCAGCAGCCAAGGCCAGGGGCACACCGGGGAGCTGTTTTTT. Amino acids: CASSQGQGHTGELFF. This chain links TRBV4-1 with TRBJ2-2, with D tentatively TRBD1 (6 bases). The CDR3 has 15 residues. Germline CDR1 is MGHRA and CDR2 is YSYEKL. V gave up 1 base and J gave up 3 bases, with 9 bases separating them.

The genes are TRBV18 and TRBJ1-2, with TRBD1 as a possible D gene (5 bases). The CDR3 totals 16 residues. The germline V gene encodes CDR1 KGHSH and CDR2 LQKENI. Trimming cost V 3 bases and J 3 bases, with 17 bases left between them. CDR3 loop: CASSPEGPPRDYGYTF. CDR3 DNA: TGTGCCAGCTCACCGGAGGGGCCCCCCAGAGACTATGGCTACACCTTC.

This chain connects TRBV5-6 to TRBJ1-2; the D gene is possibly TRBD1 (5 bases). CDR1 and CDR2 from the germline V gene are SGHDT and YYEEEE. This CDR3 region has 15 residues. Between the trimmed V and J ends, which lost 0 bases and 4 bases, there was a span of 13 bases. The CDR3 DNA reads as TGTGCCAGCAGCTTGGATGAGGGGACCTCCTATGGCTACACCTTC. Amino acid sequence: CASSLDEGTSYGYTF.

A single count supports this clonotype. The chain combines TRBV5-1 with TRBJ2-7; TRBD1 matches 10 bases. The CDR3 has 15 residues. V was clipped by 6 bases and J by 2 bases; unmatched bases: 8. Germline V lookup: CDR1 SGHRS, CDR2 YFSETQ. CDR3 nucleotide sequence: TGCGCCAGCAACCCTTGGACAGGGGGGGCCTACGAGCAGTACTTC. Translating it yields CASNPWTGGAYEQYF.

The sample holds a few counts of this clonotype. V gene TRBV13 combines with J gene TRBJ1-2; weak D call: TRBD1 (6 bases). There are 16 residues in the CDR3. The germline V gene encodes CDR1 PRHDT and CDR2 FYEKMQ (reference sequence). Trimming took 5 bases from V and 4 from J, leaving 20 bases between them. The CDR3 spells CASSKAELGDIYGYTF. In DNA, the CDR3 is TGTGCCAGCAGCAAGGCCGAACTTGGGGACATCTATGGCTACACCTTC.

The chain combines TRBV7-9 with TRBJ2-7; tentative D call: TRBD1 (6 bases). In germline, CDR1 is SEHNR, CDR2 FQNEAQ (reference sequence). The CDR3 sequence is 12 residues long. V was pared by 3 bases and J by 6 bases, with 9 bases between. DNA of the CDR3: TGTGCCAGCAGCTTTACAGGGCCCGAGCAGTACTTC. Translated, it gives CASSFTGPEQYF. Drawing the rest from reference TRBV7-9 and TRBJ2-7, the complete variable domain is DTGVSQNPRHKITKRGQNVTFRCDPISEHNRLYWYRQTLGQGPEFLTYFQNEAQLEKSRLLSDRFSAERPKGSFSTLEIQRTEQGDSAMYLCASSFTGPEQYFGPGTRLTVT.

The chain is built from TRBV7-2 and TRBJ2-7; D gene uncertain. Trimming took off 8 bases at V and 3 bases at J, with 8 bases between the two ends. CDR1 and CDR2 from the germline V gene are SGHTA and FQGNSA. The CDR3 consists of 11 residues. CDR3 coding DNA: TGTGCCAGCTTCTTAAGCTACGAGCAGTACTTC. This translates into CASFLSYEQYF.

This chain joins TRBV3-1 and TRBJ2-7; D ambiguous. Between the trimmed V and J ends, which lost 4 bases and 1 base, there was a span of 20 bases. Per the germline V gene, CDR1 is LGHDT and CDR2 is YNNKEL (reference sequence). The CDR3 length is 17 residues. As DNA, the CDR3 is TGTGCCAGCAGCCTCCAGGACGGCCTTAAATTTTCCTACGAGCAGTACTTC. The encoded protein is CASSLQDGLKFSYEQYF.

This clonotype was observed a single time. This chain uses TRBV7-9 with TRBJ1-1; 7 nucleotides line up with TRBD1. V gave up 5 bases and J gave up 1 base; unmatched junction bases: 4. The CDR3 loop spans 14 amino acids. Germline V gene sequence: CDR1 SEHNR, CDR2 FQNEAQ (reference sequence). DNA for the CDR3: TGTGCCAGCAGCCTGACAGGGAAGAACACTGAAGCTTTCTTT. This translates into CASSLTGKNTEAFF.

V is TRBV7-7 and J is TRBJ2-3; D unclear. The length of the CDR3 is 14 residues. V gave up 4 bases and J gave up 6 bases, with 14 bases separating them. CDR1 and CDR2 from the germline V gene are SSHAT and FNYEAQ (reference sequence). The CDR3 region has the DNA TGTGCCAGCAGCTCCGGTCGAACGCTGGATACGCAGTATTTT. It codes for CASSSGRTLDTQYF.

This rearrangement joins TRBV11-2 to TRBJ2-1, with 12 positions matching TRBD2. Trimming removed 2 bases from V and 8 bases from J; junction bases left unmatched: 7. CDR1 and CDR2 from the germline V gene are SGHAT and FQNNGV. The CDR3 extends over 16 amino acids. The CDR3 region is CASSLSPSGGAHEQFF. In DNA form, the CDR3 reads TGTGCCAGCAGCTTATCACCTAGCGGGGGGGCCCATGAGCAGTTCTTC.

CDR3 DNA sequence: TGTGCCAGCAGTGAATCAGGACCGCAAGAGACCCAGTACTTC. Translation gives CASSESGPQETQYF. V is TRBV25-1 and J is TRBJ2-5; no firm D call. Trimming cost V 1 base and J 2 bases, with 8 bases left between them. Germline V gene data show CDR1 as MGHDK and CDR2 as SYGVNS. CDR3 length equals 14 residues.

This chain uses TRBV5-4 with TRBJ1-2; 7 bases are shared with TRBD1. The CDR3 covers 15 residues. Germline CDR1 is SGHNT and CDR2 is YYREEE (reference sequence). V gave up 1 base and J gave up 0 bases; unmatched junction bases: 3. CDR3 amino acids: CASSLPGQANYGYTF. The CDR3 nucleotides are TGTGCCAGCAGCTTGCCTGGACAGGCTAACTATGGCTACACCTTC. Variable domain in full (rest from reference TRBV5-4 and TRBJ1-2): ETGVTQSPTHLIKTRGQQVTLRCSSQSGHNTVSWYQQALGQGPQFIFQYYREEENGRGNFPPRFSGLQFPNYSSELNVNALELDDSALYLCASSLPGQANYGYTFGSGTRLTVV.

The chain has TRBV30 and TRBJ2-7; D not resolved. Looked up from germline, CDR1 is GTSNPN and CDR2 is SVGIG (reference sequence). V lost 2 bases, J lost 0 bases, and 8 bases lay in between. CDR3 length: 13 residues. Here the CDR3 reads CAWSPGYSYEQYF. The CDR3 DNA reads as TGTGCCTGGAGTCCCGGGTACTCCTACGAGCAGTACTTC.

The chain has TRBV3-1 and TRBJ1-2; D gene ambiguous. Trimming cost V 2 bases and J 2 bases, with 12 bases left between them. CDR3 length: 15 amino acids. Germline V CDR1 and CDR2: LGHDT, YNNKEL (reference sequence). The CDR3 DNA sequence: TGTGCCAGCAGCCAACGCCTAGAACTCAACTATGGCTACACCTTC. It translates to CASSQRLELNYGYTF.

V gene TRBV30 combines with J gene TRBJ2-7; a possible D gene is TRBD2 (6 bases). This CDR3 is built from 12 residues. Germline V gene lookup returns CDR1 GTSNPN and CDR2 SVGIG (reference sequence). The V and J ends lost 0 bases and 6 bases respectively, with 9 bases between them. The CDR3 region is CAWSVPGAEQYF. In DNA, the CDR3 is TGTGCCTGGAGTGTACCGGGAGCCGAGCAGTACTTC.

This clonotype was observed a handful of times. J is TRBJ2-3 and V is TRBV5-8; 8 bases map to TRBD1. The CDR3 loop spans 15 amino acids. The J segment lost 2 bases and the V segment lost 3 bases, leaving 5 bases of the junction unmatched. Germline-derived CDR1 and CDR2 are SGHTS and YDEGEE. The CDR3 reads CASSSDRGATDTQYF. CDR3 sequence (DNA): TGTGCCAGCAGCTCCGACAGGGGAGCCACAGATACGCAGTATTTT. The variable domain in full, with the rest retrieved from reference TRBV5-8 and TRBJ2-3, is EAGVTQSPTHLIKTRGQQATLRCSPISGHTSVYWYQQALGLGLQFLLWYDEGEERNRGNFPPRFSGRQFPNYSSELNVNALELEDSALYLCASSSDRGATDTQYFGPGTRLTVL.

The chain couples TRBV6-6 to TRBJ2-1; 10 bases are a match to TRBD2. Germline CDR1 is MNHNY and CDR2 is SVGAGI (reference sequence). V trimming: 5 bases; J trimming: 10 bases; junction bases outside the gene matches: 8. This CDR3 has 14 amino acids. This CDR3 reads CASSDQRGGLEQFF. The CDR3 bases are TGTGCCAGCAGTGACCAGCGGGGGGGCCTCGAGCAGTTCTTC.